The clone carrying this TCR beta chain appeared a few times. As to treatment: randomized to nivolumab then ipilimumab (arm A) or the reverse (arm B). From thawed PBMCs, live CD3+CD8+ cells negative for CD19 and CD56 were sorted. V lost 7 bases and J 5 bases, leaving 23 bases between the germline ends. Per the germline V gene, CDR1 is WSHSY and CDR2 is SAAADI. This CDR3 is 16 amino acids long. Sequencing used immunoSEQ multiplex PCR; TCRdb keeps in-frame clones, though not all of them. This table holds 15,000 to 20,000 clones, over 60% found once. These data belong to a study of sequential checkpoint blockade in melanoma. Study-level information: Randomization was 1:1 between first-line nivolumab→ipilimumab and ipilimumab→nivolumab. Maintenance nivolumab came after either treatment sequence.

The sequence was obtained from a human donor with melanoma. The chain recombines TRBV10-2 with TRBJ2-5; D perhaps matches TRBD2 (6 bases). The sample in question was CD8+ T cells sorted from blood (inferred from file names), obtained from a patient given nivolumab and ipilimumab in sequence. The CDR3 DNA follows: TGCGCCAGCAAGGACTACTACACCACCGTGTCGGAGACCCAGTACTTC. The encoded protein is CASKDYYTTVSETQYF.